These 3 T cell receptor beta chains originate from one sample sequenced in a study of T cell repertoires in cytomegalovirus infection. TCRdb redid the calling of the reads with MiXCR, one entry per CDR3 protein. The sample carries 200,000 to 250,000 distinct CDR3 sequences, about 5.9% recorded once. The specimen sequenced was PBMCs. The receptor set was obtained from a human donor in good health (CMV status not recorded). Some clones in this sample may be carry-over from other donors' samples.

This clonotype was observed at least ten times. V is TRBV5-5 and J is TRBJ1-1, with 10 bases identical to TRBD1. The CDR3 sequence is 15 residues long. Germline V gene data show CDR1 as SGHKS and CDR2 as YYEKEE (reference sequence). V lost 3 bases, J lost 0 bases, and 2 bases stayed unmatched. The CDR3 here is CASSSGQGLNTEAFF. The CDR3 nucleotides read TGTGCCAGCAGCTCGGGACAGGGGTTGAACACTGAAGCTTTCTTT.

This clonotype was seen repeatedly, ten times or more. The chain uses TRBV19 and TRBJ2-7; D gene unclear. Germline values: CDR1 LNHDA, CDR2 SQIVND (reference sequence). The CDR3 covers 12 residues. V dropped 4 bases and J dropped 3 bases, with 7 bases sitting between them. CDR3 sequence: CASSTADYEQYF. DNA for the CDR3: TGTGCCAGTAGTACCGCGGACTACGAGCAGTACTTC. The whole variable domain, remainder taken from reference TRBV19 and TRBJ2-7, is DGGITQSPKYLFRKEGQNVTLSCEQNLNHDAMYWYRQDPGQGLRLIYYSQIVNDFQKGDIAEGYSVSREKKESFPLTVTSAQKNPTAFYLCASSTADYEQYFGPGTRLTVT.

This clonotype has ten or more counts. The gene calls are TRBV6-5 and TRBJ1-1, with D hard to call. The CDR3 length is 14 residues. The V and J ends lost 6 bases and 1 base respectively, with 12 bases between them. CDR1 and CDR2 (germline): MNHEY, SVGAGI. CDR3: CASRSGEKNTEAFF. Written as DNA, the CDR3 is TGTGCCAGCAGGAGCGGGGAGAAGAACACTGAAGCTTTCTTT.